This TCR beta chain was documented in a study of blood T cell repertoires in COVID-19. Study information: From the United States, Italy and Spain came samples of acute and convalescent COVID-19. Nucleic acid was either cDNA or gDNA, and it came from T cells, B-cell-depleted T cells, or PBMCs.

Germline V gene sequence: CDR1 SGHTA, CDR2 FQGNSA. Trimming shortened V by 3 bases and J by 0 bases, and 9 bases separated the two germline ends. There are 16 residues in the CDR3. Per the original methods: The authors estimated nucleated cell counts from reference gene primer amplification. Libraries were prepared by immunoSEQ multiplex PCR; TCRdb keeps only in-frame clonotypes and omits some of them. V and J calls and clone size are given by that table; D and trimming were obtained from the DNA. The sample yields approximately 300,000 clones, around 88% seen once. The V and J genes are TRBV7-2 and TRBJ1-6, with D perhaps matching TRBD1 (5 bases). The sequenced sample consisted of peripheral blood. The receptor's source is a woman aged 45-65 years with acute or convalescent COVID-19. This CDR3 reads CASSFAGDSYNSPLHF. The CDR3 DNA sequence: TGTGCCAGCAGCTTCGCGGGGGACTCCTATAATTCACCCCTCCACTTT.